One sample yielded the 13 T cell receptor beta chains listed below, sequenced in a study of naive and memory T cell subsets. TCR cDNA received a 3' ligated oligonucleotide that carried a UMI. Four PCR rounds used nested alpha and beta constant region primers plus the SP2 primer. TCRdb processed the 5' RACE reads anew with MiXCR; each CDR3 protein has one entry. This sample yields approximately 32,000 distinct CDR3 sequences, of which over 15% are seen a single time; roughly 2.6% belongs to the top ten. The origin of the receptors is a female donor in good health.

In this sample, this clonotype is medium-sized. The chain has TRBV29-1 and TRBJ2-1; no clear D. The CDR3 runs to 11 residues. Germline CDR1 SQVTM, CDR2 ANQGSEA. V lost 5 bases, J lost 8 bases, and 10 bases lay in between. CDR3 in amino acids: CSVSVIDEQFF. The CDR3 bases are TGCAGCGTTTCGGTGATTGATGAGCAGTTCTTC.

The table lists this clonotype with many counts. The V gene is TRBV18, the J gene TRBJ2-2, with a tentative D call TRBD2 (6 bases). The CDR3 is 18 residues long. Trimming left V 0 bases short and J 4 bases short, with 18 bases between. Germline CDR1 KGHSH, CDR2 LQKENI. The DNA of the CDR3 is TGTGCCAGCTCACCACCTGGGAGGTCGTCCGATGTCACCGGGGAGCTGTTTTTT. Encoded protein: CASSPPGRSSDVTGELFF.

This clonotype was seen many times. This chain links TRBV27 with TRBJ1-1, with TRBD1 matching over 7 bases. CDR1 MNHEY and CDR2 SMNVEV come from the germline V gene (reference sequence). Trimming cost V 5 bases and J 3 bases; bases outside gene matches: 6. This CDR3 is 14 amino acids long. The CDR3 loop reads CASSRGQPDTEAFF. The CDR3 nucleotides read TGTGCCAGCAGTCGGGGACAGCCTGACACTGAAGCTTTCTTT.

The chain carries TRBV15 and TRBJ1-4; D might be TRBD1 (6 bases). Germline V lookup: CDR1 LNHNV, CDR2 YYDKDF (reference sequence). Trimming removed 7 bases at V and 6 bases at J, with 12 bases between. The CDR3 covers 13 residues. For the CDR3, the DNA is TGTGCCACCAACACAGGGTGGGATGAAAAACTGTTTTTT. Protein sequence: CATNTGWDEKLFF.

The chain employs TRBV5-1 and TRBJ2-7; 8 bases agree with TRBD1. The CDR3 consists of 15 residues. V was pared by 3 bases and J by 6 bases, with 11 bases of the junction left unmatched. The germline V gene has CDR1 SGHRS and CDR2 YFSETQ. Here the CDR3 DNA reads TGCGCCAGCAGCTCCGGACAGGGCGACGTCGGCGAGCAGTACTTC. Amino acid sequence: CASSSGQGDVGEQYF. The entire variable domain, with the rest obtained from reference TRBV5-1 and TRBJ2-7, is as follows: KAGVTQTPRYLIKTRGQQVTLSCSPISGHRSVSWYQQTPGQGLQFLFEYFSETQRNKGNFPGRFSGRQFSNSRSEMNVSTLELGDSALYLCASSSGQGDVGEQYFGPGTRLTVT.

The V and J genes are TRBV4-1 and TRBJ1-1; D possibly corresponds to TRBD1 (5 bases). Germline loops: CDR1 MGHRA, CDR2 YSYEKL. This CDR3 is 15 amino acids long. V dropped 6 bases and J dropped 0 bases, with 14 bases sitting between them. The CDR3 nucleotides read TGCGCCAGCAGGGACATAGGAAACATGAACACTGAAGCTTTCTTT. As protein: CASRDIGNMNTEAFF.

This clonotype was found a few times. The rearrangement links TRBV6-5 to TRBJ2-3; 7 bases match TRBD1. V gave up 0 bases and J gave up 4 bases; unmatched junction bases: 10. Germline V CDR1 and CDR2: MNHEY, SVGAGI. The CDR3 runs to 17 residues. The CDR3 coding sequence is TGTGCCAGCAGTTACTCGCCCTATGACAGGGCGGCAGATACGCAGTATTTT. This gives the protein CASSYSPYDRAADTQYF.

The chain employs TRBV9 and TRBJ1-6, with a possible D match to TRBD1 (5 bases). CDR1 is SGDLS and CDR2 is YYNGEE in the germline V gene. The CDR3 has 15 amino acids. V shed 0 bases and J shed 9 bases, with 13 bases lying between them. The CDR3 is CASSVDGQGSSPLHF. In DNA, the CDR3 is TGTGCCAGCAGCGTAGACGGTCAGGGAAGTTCACCCCTCCACTTT.

This clonotype was detected only a few times. The chain combines TRBV12-3 or TRBV12-4 with TRBJ2-7, with D possibly TRBD2 on 5 matching bases. Trimming left V 3 bases short and J 4 bases short, with 16 bases between. The CDR3 consists of 15 residues. The CDR3 DNA is TGTGCCAGCAGTTTTGGGCAGAGGAGGAATTACGAGCAGTACTTC. Its protein product is CASSFGQRRNYEQYF.

This clonotype showed up many times. The J gene is TRBJ1-2, the V gene TRBV20-1; D gene ambiguous. The V gene's germline CDR1 is DFQATT and CDR2 SNEGSKA (reference sequence). The CDR3 covers 12 residues. Between the trimmed V and J ends, which lost 0 bases and 4 bases, there was a span of 6 bases. The CDR3 protein is CSARDQGYGYTF. CDR3 bases: TGCAGTGCTAGAGATCAAGGCTATGGCTACACCTTC.

This clonotype showed up just a few times. This chain joins TRBV9 and TRBJ2-3, with TRBD2 identical over 9 bases. After removal of 4 bases from V and 2 bases from J, the junction contained 14 bases not matched to a gene. Germline values: CDR1 SGDLS, CDR2 YYNGEE. The CDR3 is 18 amino acids. CDR3 region: CASSRTRGGGGATDTQYF. In DNA form, the CDR3 reads TGTGCCAGCAGCCGGACTAGGGGAGGCGGGGGGGCCACAGATACGCAGTATTTT.

This clonotype was seen only a few times. The J gene is TRBJ1-2, the V gene TRBV7-9; weak D call: TRBD1 (5 bases). V lost 2 bases and J 2 bases, leaving 12 bases between the germline ends. CDR3 length: 15 residues. Germline-derived CDR1 and CDR2 are SEHNR and FQNEAQ (reference sequence). The CDR3 region is CASSLIGTANYGYTF. The CDR3 bases are TGTGCCAGCAGCTTAATTGGGACGGCCAACTATGGCTACACCTTC. The full variable domain, its missing parts supplied by reference TRBV7-9 and TRBJ1-2, is DTGVSQNPRHKITKRGQNVTFRCDPISEHNRLYWYRQTLGQGPEFLTYFQNEAQLEKSRLLSDRFSAERPKGSFSTLEIQRTEQGDSAMYLCASSLIGTANYGYTFGSGTRLTVV.

This clonotype was counted many times. The chain employs TRBV29-1 and TRBJ1-2; unclear D gene. The CDR3 runs to 13 residues. The germline V gene encodes CDR1 SQVTM and CDR2 ANQGSEA. V lost 0 bases and J lost 6, with 11 bases in between. The CDR3 region has the DNA TGCAGCGTTGAAGATAATTGGGCGCATGGCTACACCTTC. It codes for CSVEDNWAHGYTF.